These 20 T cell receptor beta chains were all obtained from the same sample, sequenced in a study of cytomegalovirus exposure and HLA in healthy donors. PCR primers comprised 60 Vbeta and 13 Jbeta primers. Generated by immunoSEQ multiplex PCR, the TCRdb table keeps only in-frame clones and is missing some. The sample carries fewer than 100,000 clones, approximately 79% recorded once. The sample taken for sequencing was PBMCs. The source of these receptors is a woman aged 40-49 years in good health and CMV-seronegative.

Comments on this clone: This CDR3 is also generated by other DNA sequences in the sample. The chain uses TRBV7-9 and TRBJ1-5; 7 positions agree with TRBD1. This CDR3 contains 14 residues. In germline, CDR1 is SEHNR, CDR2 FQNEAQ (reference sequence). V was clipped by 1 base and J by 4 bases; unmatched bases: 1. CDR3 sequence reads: CASSLGQGNQPQHF. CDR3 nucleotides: TGTGCCAGCAGCTTAGGACAGGGTAATCAGCCCCAGCATTTT.

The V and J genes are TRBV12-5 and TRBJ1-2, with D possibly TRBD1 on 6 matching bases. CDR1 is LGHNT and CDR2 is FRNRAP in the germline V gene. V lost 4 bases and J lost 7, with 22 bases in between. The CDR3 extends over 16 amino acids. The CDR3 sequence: CASGYYSALQGIGYTF. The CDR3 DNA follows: TGTGCTAGTGGTTATTATTCGGCATTACAGGGTATTGGCTACACCTTC.

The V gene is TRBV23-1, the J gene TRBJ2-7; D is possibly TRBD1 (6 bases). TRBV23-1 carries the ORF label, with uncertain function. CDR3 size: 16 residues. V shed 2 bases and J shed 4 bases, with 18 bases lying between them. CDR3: CASSQNLGQTNYEQYF. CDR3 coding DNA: TGCGCCAGCAGTCAAAACCTTGGACAGACTAATTACGAGCAGTACTTC.

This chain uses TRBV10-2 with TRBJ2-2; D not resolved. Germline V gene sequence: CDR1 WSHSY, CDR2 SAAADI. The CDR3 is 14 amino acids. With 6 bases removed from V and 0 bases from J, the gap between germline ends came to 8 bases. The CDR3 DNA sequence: TGCGCCAGCAGGTACACCGCGAACACCGGGGAGCTGTTTTTT. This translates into CASRYTANTGELFF.

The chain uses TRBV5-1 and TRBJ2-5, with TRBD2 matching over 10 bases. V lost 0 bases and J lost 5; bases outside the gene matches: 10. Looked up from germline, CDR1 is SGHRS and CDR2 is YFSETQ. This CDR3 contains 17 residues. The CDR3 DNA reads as TGCGCCAGCAGCTTGGCCTCACTCAGCGGGGGGGCGGAGACCCAGTACTTC. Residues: CASSLASLSGGAETQYF.

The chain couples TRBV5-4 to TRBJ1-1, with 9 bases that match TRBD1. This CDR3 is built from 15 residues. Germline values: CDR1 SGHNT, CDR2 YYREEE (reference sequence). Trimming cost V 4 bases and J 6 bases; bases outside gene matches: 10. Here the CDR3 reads CASSAKEQGAAEAFF. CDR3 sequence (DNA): TGTGCCAGCAGCGCAAAAGAACAGGGGGCCGCTGAAGCTTTCTTT.

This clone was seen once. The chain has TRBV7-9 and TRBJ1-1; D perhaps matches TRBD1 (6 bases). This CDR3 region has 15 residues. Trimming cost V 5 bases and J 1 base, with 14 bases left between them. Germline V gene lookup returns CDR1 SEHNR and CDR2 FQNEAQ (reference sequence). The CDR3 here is CASSEFRGRNTEAFF. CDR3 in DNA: TGTGCCAGCAGCGAGTTCAGGGGTCGGAACACTGAAGCTTTCTTT.

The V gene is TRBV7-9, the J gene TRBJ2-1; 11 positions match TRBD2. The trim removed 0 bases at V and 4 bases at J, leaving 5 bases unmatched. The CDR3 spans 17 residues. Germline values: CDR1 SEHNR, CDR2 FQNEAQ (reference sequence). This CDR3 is CASSLASWTSGYNEQFF. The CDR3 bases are TGTGCCAGCAGCTTAGCATCATGGACTAGCGGGTACAATGAGCAGTTCTTC.

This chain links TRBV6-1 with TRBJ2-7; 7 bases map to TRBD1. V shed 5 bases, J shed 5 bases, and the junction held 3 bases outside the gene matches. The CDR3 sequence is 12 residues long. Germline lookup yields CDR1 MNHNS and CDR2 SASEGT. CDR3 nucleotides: TGTGCCAGCAGTCTTCAGGGGGACGAGCAGTACTTC. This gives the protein CASSLQGDEQYF.

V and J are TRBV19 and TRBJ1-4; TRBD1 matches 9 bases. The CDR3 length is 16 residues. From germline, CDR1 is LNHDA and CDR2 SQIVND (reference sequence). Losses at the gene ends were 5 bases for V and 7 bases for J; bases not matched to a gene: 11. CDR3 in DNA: TGTGCCAGTAGTGTGGGACAGGGCCGAAGAGGTGAAAAACTGTTTTTT. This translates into CASSVGQGRRGEKLFF.

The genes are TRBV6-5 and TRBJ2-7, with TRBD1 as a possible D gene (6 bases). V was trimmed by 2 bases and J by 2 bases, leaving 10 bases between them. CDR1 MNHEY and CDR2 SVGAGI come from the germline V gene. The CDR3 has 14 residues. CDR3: CASSYGWTAYEQYF. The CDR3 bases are TGTGCCAGCAGTTACGGATGGACAGCCTACGAGCAGTACTTC.

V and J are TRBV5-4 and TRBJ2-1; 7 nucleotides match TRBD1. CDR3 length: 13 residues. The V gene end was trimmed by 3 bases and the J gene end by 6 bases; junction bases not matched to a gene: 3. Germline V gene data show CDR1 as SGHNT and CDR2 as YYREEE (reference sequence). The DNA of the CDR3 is TGTGCCAGCAGCTCTAGGGGGCCCAATGAGCAGTTCTTC. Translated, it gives CASSSRGPNEQFF. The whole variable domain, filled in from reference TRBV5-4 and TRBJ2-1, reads ETGVTQSPTHLIKTRGQQVTLRCSSQSGHNTVSWYQQALGQGPQFIFQYYREEENGRGNFPPRFSGLQFPNYSSELNVNALELDDSALYLCASSSRGPNEQFFGPGTRLTVL.

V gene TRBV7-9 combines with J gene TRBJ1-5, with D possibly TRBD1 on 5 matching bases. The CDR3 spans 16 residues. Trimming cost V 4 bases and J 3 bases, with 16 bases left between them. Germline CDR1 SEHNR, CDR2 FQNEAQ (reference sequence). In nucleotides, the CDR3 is TGTGCCAGCAGCTCATCCACCGACAGCCCCAATCAGCCCCAGCATTTT. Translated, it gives CASSSSTDSPNQPQHF.

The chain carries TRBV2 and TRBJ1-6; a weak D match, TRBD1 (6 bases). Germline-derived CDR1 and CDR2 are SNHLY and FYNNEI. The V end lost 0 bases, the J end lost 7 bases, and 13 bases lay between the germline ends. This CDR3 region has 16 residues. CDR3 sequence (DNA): TGTGCCAGCAGTGAAGCTCGGGACACATCCAATTCACCCCTCCACTTT. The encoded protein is CASSEARDTSNSPLHF. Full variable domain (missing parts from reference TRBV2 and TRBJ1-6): EPEVTQTPSHQVTQMGQEVILRCVPISNHLYFYWYRQILGQKVEFLVSFYNNEISEKSEIFDDQFSVERPDGSNFTLKIRSTKLEDSAMYFCASSEARDTSNSPLHFGNGTRLTVT.

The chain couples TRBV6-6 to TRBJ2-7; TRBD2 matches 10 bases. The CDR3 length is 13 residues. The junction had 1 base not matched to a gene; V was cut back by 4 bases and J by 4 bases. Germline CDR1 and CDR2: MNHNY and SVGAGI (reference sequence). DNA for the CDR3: TGTGCCAGCAGTTTGGGACTAGCGTACGAGCAGTACTTC. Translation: CASSLGLAYEQYF.

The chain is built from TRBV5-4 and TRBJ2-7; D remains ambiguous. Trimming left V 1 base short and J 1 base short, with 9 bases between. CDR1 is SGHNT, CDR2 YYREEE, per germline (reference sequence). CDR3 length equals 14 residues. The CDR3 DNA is TGTGCCAGCAGCTTGTTCGGTTCATCCTACGAGCAGTACTTC. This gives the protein CASSLFGSSYEQYF.

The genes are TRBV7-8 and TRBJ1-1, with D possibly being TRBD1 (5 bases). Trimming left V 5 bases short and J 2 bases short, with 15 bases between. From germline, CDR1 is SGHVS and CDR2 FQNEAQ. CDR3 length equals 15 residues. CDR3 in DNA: TGTGCCAGCAGCCCCCCGGGAGGGGCCAACACTGAAGCTTTCTTT. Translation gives CASSPPGGANTEAFF.

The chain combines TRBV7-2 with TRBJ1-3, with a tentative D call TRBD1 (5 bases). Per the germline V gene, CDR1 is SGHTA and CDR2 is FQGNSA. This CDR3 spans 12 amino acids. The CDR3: CAGGGTGNTIYF. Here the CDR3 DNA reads TGTGCTGGGGGGGGAACTGGAAACACCATATATTTT.

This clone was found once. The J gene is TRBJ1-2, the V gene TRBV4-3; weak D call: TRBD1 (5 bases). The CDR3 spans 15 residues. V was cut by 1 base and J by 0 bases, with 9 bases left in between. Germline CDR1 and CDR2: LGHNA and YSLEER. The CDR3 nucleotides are TGCGCCAGCAGCCAAGCCGGGGGAGCTAACTATGGCTACACCTTC. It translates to CASSQAGGANYGYTF.

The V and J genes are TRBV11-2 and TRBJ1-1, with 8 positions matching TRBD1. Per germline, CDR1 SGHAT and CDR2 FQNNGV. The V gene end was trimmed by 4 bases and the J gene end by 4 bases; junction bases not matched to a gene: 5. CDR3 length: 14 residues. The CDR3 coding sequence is TGTGCCAGCAGCTGGGACAGGAGGAGCACTGAAGCTTTCTTT. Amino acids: CASSWDRRSTEAFF.